These 3 T cell receptor beta chains originate from one sample sequenced in a study of CD8 T cells in ankylosing spondylitis (dated by TCRdb to the late 2010s). The paper as a whole reports these results and caveats: Blood from ankylosing spondylitis patients appeared to be characterized by a TCR beta motif made up of eight highly homologous amino acid variants.

For these receptors, no antigen is known. To prepare the library, 5' RACE was applied. Instrument used: Illumina HiSeq 2500. TCRdb itself trimmed the public reads at Q25 with fastp, ran MiXCR and retained productive beta chains. All rows with the same CDR3 protein become a single entry with the most common DNA and genes. Here the sample has fewer than 550,000 distinct CDR3 sequences; 5.3% occur a single time. Of the sample, around 3.5% is held by the ten largest clones. Specimen: blood, either unsorted or a sorted T cell fraction (not recorded which). These receptor sequences come from a male donor with ankylosing spondylitis.

This clonotype was seen at least ten times. This chain connects TRBV13 to TRBJ1-1, with D possibly matching TRBD1 (5 bases). CDR1 and CDR2 (germline): PRHDT, FYEKMQ (reference sequence). Trimming took 8 bases from V and 1 from J, leaving 8 bases between them. This CDR3 contains 12 residues. CDR3 coding DNA: TGTGCCAGCCTTGGGGGGAACACTGAAGCTTTCTTT. Protein: CASLGGNTEAFF. The variable domain in full, with the rest retrieved from reference TRBV13 and TRBJ1-1, is AAGVIQSPRHLIKEKRETATLKCYPIPRHDTVYWYQQGPGQDPQFLISFYEKMQSDKGSIPDRFSAQQFSDYHSELNMSSLELGDSALYFCASLGGNTEAFFGQGTRLTVV.

Many counts were recorded for this clonotype. The gene calls are TRBV7-9 and TRBJ2-3, with D perhaps matching TRBD2 (6 bases). Germline loops: CDR1 SEHNR, CDR2 FQNEAQ (reference sequence). This CDR3 contains 14 residues. The germline V and J ends were trimmed by 8 bases and 4 bases, with 16 bases remaining between them. CDR3 in amino acids: CASLRQAGADTQYF. In DNA form, the CDR3 reads TGTGCCAGCCTACGGCAAGCGGGCGCAGATACGCAGTATTTT.

This clonotype occurred many times. The chain has TRBV7-6 and TRBJ2-3; D not certain. Per germline, CDR1 SGHVS and CDR2 FNYEAQ. This CDR3 region has 18 residues. Trimming left V 5 bases short and J 1 base short, with 22 bases between. The DNA for the CDR3 is TGTGCCAGCAGCCCCGGACGGGTTCTGAGTGGTCGCACAGATACGCAGTATTTT. Encoded protein: CASSPGRVLSGRTDTQYF.